A single sample gave rise to the 27 T cell receptor beta chains below, sequenced in a study of radiation and T cells in renal cell carcinoma. The time point: baseline pretreatment blood. Treatment meaning: 15 Gy SBRT to primary tumor, nephrectomy 4 weeks later. Produced via immunoSEQ multiplex PCR; TCRdb's table is partial and in-frame only. This sample carries tens of thousands of clones, about 79% of them seen once, and the ten largest clones take roughly 6.1%. Material: blood, obtained from a patient whose treatment included radiotherapy and nephrectomy. Receptor source: a man between 60 and 75 years old with renal cell carcinoma.

This clone has a handful of counts. V gene TRBV30 combines with J gene TRBJ2-5, with TRBD1 identical over 8 bases. The CDR3 consists of 14 residues. Trimming cost V 1 base and J 4 bases; bases outside gene matches: 5. The germline CDR1 and CDR2 sequences are GTSNPN and SVGIG (reference sequence). CDR3 residues: CAWSGGQGAETQYF. The CDR3 region has the DNA TGTGCCTGGAGTGGAGGGCAGGGGGCAGAGACCCAGTACTTC.

Ten or more counts support this clone. V gene TRBV27 combines with J gene TRBJ1-5; unclear D gene. There are 14 residues in the CDR3. Germline V lookup: CDR1 MNHEY, CDR2 SMNVEV (reference sequence). V lost 5 bases and J lost 7, with 15 bases in between. The CDR3 region is CASSNIAGLQPQHF. The CDR3 region has the DNA TGTGCCAGCAGTAACATAGCTGGTTTGCAGCCCCAGCATTTT.

The chain joins TRBV30 to TRBJ2-6; no firm D call. The length of the CDR3 is 15 residues. V was trimmed by 0 bases and J by 0 bases, leaving 6 bases between them. CDR1 and CDR2 from the germline V gene are GTSNPN and SVGIG (reference sequence). CDR3 in amino acids: CAWSVGFSGANVLTF. The CDR3 coding sequence is TGTGCCTGGAGTGTAGGCTTCTCTGGGGCCAACGTCCTGACTTTC.

The gene calls are TRBV7-9 and TRBJ2-4; D ambiguous. CDR1 is SEHNR, CDR2 FQNEAQ, per germline (reference sequence). The CDR3 loop spans 13 amino acids. V lost 10 bases to trimming and J lost 2 bases, with 12 bases between them. The CDR3: CATFPVTKNIQYF. The CDR3 coding sequence is TGTGCCACCTTCCCTGTGACCAAAAACATTCAGTACTTC.

This clone was observed a single time. The rearrangement joins TRBV19 to TRBJ2-3; tentative D call: TRBD2 (5 bases). The germline gives CDR1 LNHDA, CDR2 SQIVND (reference sequence). The ends were cut back, 1 base at V and 0 bases at J, with 8 bases in the middle. CDR3 length equals 15 residues. CDR3 amino acids: CASSIVPGSTDTQYF. Here the CDR3 DNA reads TGTGCCAGTAGTATAGTTCCGGGGAGCACAGATACGCAGTATTTT.

This clone was observed a handful of times. This chain uses TRBV11-2 with TRBJ2-3, with D unclear. This CDR3 has 12 amino acids. CDR1 and CDR2 (germline): SGHAT, FQNNGV. V dropped 8 bases and J dropped 3 bases, with 9 bases sitting between them. CDR3 DNA: TGTGCCAGCGCCCGGTGGACAGATACGCAGTATTTT. Its protein is CASARWTDTQYF.

The rearrangement uses TRBV6-7 and TRBJ2-6; either TRBD1 or TRBD2 may fit D (5 bases each). TRBV6-7 is sorted into the ORF group, with uncertain function. The CDR3 loop spans 16 amino acids. V was shortened by 5 bases and J by 0 bases, with 11 bases between the two germline ends. CDR3 coding DNA: TGTGCCAGCAGTCCCAAGGGGAGCTCTGGGGCCAACGTCCTGACTTTC. Amino acid sequence: CASSPKGSSGANVLTF.

This clone was observed a few times. V usage is TRBV27 and J usage is TRBJ2-1, with D possibly called TRBD1 or TRBD2 (6 bases each). This CDR3 has 14 amino acids. Germline V CDR1 and CDR2: MNHEY, SMNVEV (reference sequence). The V gene lost 2 bases and the J gene lost 6 bases, with 11 bases spanning the gap. The CDR3, as DNA: TGTGCCAGCAGTTTAATTGGAGGGGGCAATGAGCAGTTCTTC. Translation gives CASSLIGGGNEQFF.

The chain is built from TRBV5-1 and TRBJ2-7, with D perhaps being TRBD1 or TRBD2 (5 bases each). V was shortened by 0 bases and J by 8 bases, with 18 bases between the two germline ends. Germline loops: CDR1 SGHRS, CDR2 YFSETQ. This CDR3 has 15 amino acids. The CDR3 protein is CASSLGPRDGNQQYF. CDR3 nucleotide sequence: TGCGCCAGCAGCTTGGGCCCCCGGGACGGAAATCAGCAGTACTTC.

This clone was counted once. This chain uses TRBV6-5 with TRBJ2-5; D is unclear. The tail of the sequence fits TRBJ2-7 better, so the J call may be wrong. The CDR3 has 14 residues. The V gene's germline CDR1 is MNHEY and CDR2 SVGAGI. The CDR3 DNA reads TGTGCCAGCAGTTACTCACGGAGTCCCTACGAGCAGTACTTC. Its protein is CASSYSRSPYEQYF.

Here the CDR3 reads CASSSRTRPDTQYF. The DNA for the CDR3 is TGTGCCAGCAGCTCCAGGACGCGGCCAGATACGCAGTATTTT. The chain links TRBV5-6 to TRBJ2-3; D gene ambiguous. Per the germline V gene, CDR1 is SGHDT and CDR2 is YYEEEE. V lost 3 bases to trimming and J lost 4 bases, with 12 bases between them. The CDR3 loop spans 14 amino acids.

This chain joins TRBV27 and TRBJ2-5; 10 nucleotides agree with TRBD2. Germline V gene sequence: CDR1 MNHEY, CDR2 SMNVEV (reference sequence). The CDR3 consists of 16 residues. V shed 0 bases, J shed 1 base, and the junction held 2 bases outside the gene matches. CDR3 DNA sequence: TGTGCCAGCAGTTTATCGACTAGCGGGCGCCAAGAGACCCAGTACTTC. Its protein is CASSLSTSGRQETQYF.

The chain links TRBV9 to TRBJ2-1; D not certain. The CDR3 has 13 residues. CDR1 and CDR2 from the germline V gene are SGDLS and YYNGEE. Deletions cut 3 bases from V and 6 bases from J, with 10 bases between. The CDR3 region is CASSAHVLNEQFF. In DNA form, the CDR3 reads TGTGCCAGCAGCGCTCACGTACTCAATGAGCAGTTCTTC. Full variable domain (remainder filled in from reference TRBV9 and TRBJ2-1): DSGVTQTPKHLITATGQRVTLRCSPRSGDLSVYWYQQSLDQGLQFLIQYYNGEERAKGNILERFSAQQFPDLHSELNLSSLELGDSALYFCASSAHVLNEQFFGPGTRLTVL.

The chain joins TRBV2 to TRBJ2-3, with D perhaps matching TRBD1 (6 bases). CDR3 length: 14 residues. The ends were cut back, 7 bases at V and 6 bases at J, with 17 bases in the middle. CDR1 is SNHLY and CDR2 is FYNNEI in the germline V gene. CDR3 nucleotide sequence: TGTGCCAGCACCGACACAGGGACCTGGGATACGCAGTATTTT. The encoded protein is CASTDTGTWDTQYF. The complete variable domain, with remaining parts taken from reference TRBV2 and TRBJ2-3, reads EPEVTQTPSHQVTQMGQEVILRCVPISNHLYFYWYRQILGQKVEFLVSFYNNEISEKSEIFDDQFSVERPDGSNFTLKIRSTKLEDSAMYFCASTDTGTWDTQYFGPGTRLTVL.

The V gene is TRBV28, the J gene TRBJ1-5; the D is unclear. V lost 1 base and J 11 bases, leaving 9 bases between the germline ends. In germline, CDR1 is MDHEN, CDR2 SYDVKM. The CDR3 covers 12 residues. The CDR3 protein is CASSLYTWAQHF. The CDR3, as DNA: TGTGCCAGCAGTTTATACACATGGGCCCAGCATTTT.

The chain combines TRBV9 with TRBJ1-1; D gene uncertain. V was cut by 3 bases and J by 1 base, with 13 bases left in between. The germline gives CDR1 SGDLS, CDR2 YYNGEE. This CDR3 is 15 amino acids long. The CDR3 here is CASSASQFGNTEAFF. The DNA for the CDR3 is TGTGCCAGCAGCGCCTCACAATTTGGGAACACTGAAGCTTTCTTT.

The CDR3 bases are TGTGCCAGCAGTTTATCGATTCATCAGGGTCTGCCCCAGCATTTT. This sequence encodes CASSLSIHQGLPQHF. The rearrangement links TRBV27 to TRBJ1-5, with TRBD1 as a possible D gene (5 bases). V shed 0 bases and J shed 9 bases, with 15 bases lying between them. The V gene's germline CDR1 is MNHEY and CDR2 SMNVEV (reference sequence). The CDR3 extends over 15 amino acids.

V usage is TRBV30 and J usage is TRBJ1-5, with 8 positions matching TRBD1. Germline values: CDR1 GTSNPN, CDR2 SVGIG (reference sequence). The V gene end was trimmed by 4 bases and the J gene end by 6 bases; junction bases not matched to a gene: 8. CDR3 length: 14 amino acids. CDR3 nucleotide sequence: TGTGCCTGGACCCAGGGGGCGGTGGGTCAGCCCCAGCATTTT. Protein product: CAWTQGAVGQPQHF.

This chain links TRBV27 with TRBJ1-1; D is uncertain. V was pared by 6 bases and J by 4 bases, with 15 bases between. This CDR3 region has 14 residues. Germline V gives CDR1 MNHEY, CDR2 SMNVEV (reference sequence). CDR3 in amino acids: CASSRGVVGTEAFF. DNA for the CDR3: TGTGCCAGCAGCCGCGGGGTCGTAGGCACTGAAGCTTTCTTT.

This clone was counted at least ten times. The rearrangement uses TRBV10-2 and TRBJ2-5; the D is unclear. The CDR3 has 13 amino acids. Between the trimmed V and J ends, which lost 8 bases and 1 base, there was a span of 11 bases. The germline V gene has CDR1 WSHSY and CDR2 SAAADI. CDR3 DNA: TGCGCCAGCGTGGGCAGGATCCAAGAGACCCAGTACTTC. It yields the protein CASVGRIQETQYF.

The rearrangement links TRBV19 to TRBJ2-2, with 7 bases lining up with TRBD1. CDR3 length: 15 residues. After removal of 4 bases from V and 0 bases from J, the junction contained 2 bases not matched to a gene. The germline gives CDR1 LNHDA, CDR2 SQIVND (reference sequence). The CDR3 nucleotides are TGTGCCAGTAGTAGACAGGGTACGAACACCGGGGAGCTGTTTTTT. Translation gives CASSRQGTNTGELFF. The whole variable domain, remainder taken from reference TRBV19 and TRBJ2-2, is DGGITQSPKYLFRKEGQNVTLSCEQNLNHDAMYWYRQDPGQGLRLIYYSQIVNDFQKGDIAEGYSVSREKKESFPLTVTSAQKNPTAFYLCASSRQGTNTGELFFGEGSRLTVL.

V usage is TRBV5-4 and J usage is TRBJ2-5; 9 bases align to TRBD1. Germline CDR1 is SGHNT and CDR2 is YYREEE (reference sequence). V lost 4 bases and J lost 5; bases outside the gene matches: 9. The CDR3 spans 15 residues. The DNA for the CDR3 is TGTGCCAGCAGCCCTCGGACAGGGGCTCGGGAGACCCAGTACTTC. This encodes CASSPRTGARETQYF.

The chain uses TRBV5-1 and TRBJ2-7, with TRBD2 identical over 15 bases. Germline trimming cut 3 bases from V and 2 bases from J; bases unmatched to any gene: 6. This CDR3 is 17 amino acids long. The germline CDR1 and CDR2 sequences are SGHRS and YFSETQ. CDR3: CASSSGLAGGSPYEQYF. The CDR3, as DNA: TGCGCCAGCAGCTCAGGACTAGCGGGAGGGTCCCCCTACGAGCAGTACTTC. Full variable domain (outside the CDR3, taken from reference TRBV5-1 and TRBJ2-7): KAGVTQTPRYLIKTRGQQVTLSCSPISGHRSVSWYQQTPGQGLQFLFEYFSETQRNKGNFPGRFSGRQFSNSRSEMNVSTLELGDSALYLCASSSGLAGGSPYEQYFGPGTRLTVT.

J is TRBJ1-1 and V is TRBV5-1, with D uncertain. V lost 0 bases to trimming and J lost 1 base, with 7 bases between them. CDR3 length: 14 amino acids. Germline V gene sequence: CDR1 SGHRS, CDR2 YFSETQ. The CDR3 reads CASSLDSPNTEAFF. The CDR3 coding sequence is TGCGCCAGCAGCTTGGACAGTCCGAACACTGAAGCTTTCTTT.

As concerns this clone: The same CDR3 can be traced to other DNA sequences in this sample. CDR3 nucleotides: TGTGCCAGCACTCGCGGGGGCAACTACGAGCAGTACTTC. Translating gives CASTRGGNYEQYF. This chain uses TRBV27 with TRBJ2-7; possibly TRBD2 for D (7 bases). CDR1 is MNHEY, CDR2 SMNVEV, per germline (reference sequence). The CDR3 consists of 13 residues. Trimming pared 7 bases from V and 3 bases from J, leaving 13 bases between.

The sample holds a few counts of this clone. In DNA form, the CDR3 reads TGTGCCTGGAGCGGACATAGCTATGGCTACACCTTC. Translated, it gives CAWSGHSYGYTF. The chain has TRBV30 and TRBJ1-2, with a possible D match to TRBD1 (5 bases). Germline V gene sequence: CDR1 GTSNPN, CDR2 SVGIG (reference sequence). The length of the CDR3 is 12 residues. V was cut by 3 bases and J by 4 bases, with 9 bases left in between.

The V gene is TRBV4-2, the J gene TRBJ2-3; D is undetermined. CDR3 size: 16 residues. V was trimmed by 0 bases and J by 0 bases, leaving 10 bases between them. From germline, CDR1 is LGHNA and CDR2 YNFKEQ. The CDR3 coding sequence is TGTGCCAGCAGCCAAGAATGGTACGTAAGCACAGATACGCAGTATTTT. Protein sequence: CASSQEWYVSTDTQYF.